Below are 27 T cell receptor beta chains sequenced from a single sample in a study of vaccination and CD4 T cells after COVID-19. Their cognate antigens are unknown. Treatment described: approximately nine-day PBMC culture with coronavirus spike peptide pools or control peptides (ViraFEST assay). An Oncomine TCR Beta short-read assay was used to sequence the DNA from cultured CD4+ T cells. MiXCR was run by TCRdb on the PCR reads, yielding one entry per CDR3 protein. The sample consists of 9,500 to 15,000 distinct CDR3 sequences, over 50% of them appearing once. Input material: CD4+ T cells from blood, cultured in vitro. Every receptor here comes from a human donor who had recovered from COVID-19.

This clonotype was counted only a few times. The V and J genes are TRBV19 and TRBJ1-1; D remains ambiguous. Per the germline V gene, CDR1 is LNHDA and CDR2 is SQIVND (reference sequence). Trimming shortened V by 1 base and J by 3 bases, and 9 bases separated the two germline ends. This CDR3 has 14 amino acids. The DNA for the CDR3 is TGTGCCAGTAGTATAGTAGGCATCGACACTGAAGCTTTCTTT. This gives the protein CASSIVGIDTEAFF.

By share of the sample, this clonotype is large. The CDR3 sequence is CASRRAVGDRNTEAFF. The CDR3 DNA follows: TGCGCCAGCCGCCGCGCTGTGGGGGATAGGAACACTGAAGCTTTCTTT. V gene TRBV4-3 combines with J gene TRBJ1-1, with D perhaps matching TRBD1 (5 bases). Trimming shortened V by 8 bases and J by 1 base, and 20 bases separated the two germline ends. CDR3 size: 16 residues. Germline CDR1 and CDR2: LGHNA and YSLEER.

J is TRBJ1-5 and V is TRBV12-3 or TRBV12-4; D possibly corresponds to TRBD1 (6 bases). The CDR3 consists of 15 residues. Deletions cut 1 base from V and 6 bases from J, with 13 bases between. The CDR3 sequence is CASSLEGGRGQPQHF. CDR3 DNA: TGTGCCAGCAGTTTAGAGGGGGGGCGCGGTCAGCCCCAGCATTTT.

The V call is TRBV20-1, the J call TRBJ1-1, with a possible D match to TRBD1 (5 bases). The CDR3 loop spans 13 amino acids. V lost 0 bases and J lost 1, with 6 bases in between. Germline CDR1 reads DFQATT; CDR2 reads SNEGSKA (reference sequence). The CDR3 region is CSAREDKNTEAFF. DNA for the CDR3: TGCAGTGCTAGAGAGGACAAGAACACTGAAGCTTTCTTT.

The CDR3 loop reads CASSFRRQEQYF. The CDR3 bases are TGTGCCAGCAGTTTTAGGCGTCAGGAGCAGTACTTC. The chain has TRBV12-3 or TRBV12-4 and TRBJ2-7; the D is unclear. This CDR3 comprises 12 residues. The V gene lost 3 bases and the J gene lost 7 bases, with 10 bases spanning the gap.

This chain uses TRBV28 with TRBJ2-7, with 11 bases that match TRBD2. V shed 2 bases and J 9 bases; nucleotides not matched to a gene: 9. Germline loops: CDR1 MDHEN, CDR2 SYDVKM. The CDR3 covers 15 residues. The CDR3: CASSLRVGTSGAQYF. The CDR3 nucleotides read TGTGCCAGCAGTTTAAGAGTCGGGACTAGCGGAGCGCAGTACTTC.

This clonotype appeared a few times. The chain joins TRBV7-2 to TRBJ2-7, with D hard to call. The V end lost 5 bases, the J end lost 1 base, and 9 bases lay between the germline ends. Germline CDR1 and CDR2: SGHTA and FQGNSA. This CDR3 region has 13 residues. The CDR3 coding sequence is TGTGCCAGCAGCCCTCCTAGTTCCTACGAGCAGTACTTC. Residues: CASSPPSSYEQYF.

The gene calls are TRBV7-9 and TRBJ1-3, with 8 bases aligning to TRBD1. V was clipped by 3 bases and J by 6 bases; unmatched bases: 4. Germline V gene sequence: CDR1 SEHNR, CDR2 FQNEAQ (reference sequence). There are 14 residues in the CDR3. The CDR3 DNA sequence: TGTGCCAGCAGCTTCCGGGACAGGAAAAACACCATATATTTT. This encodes CASSFRDRKNTIYF.

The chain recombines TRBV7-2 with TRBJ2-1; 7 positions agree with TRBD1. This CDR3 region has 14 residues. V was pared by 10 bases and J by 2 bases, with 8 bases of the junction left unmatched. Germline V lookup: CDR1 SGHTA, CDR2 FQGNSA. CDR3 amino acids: CAIPDRAPYNEQFF. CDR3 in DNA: TGTGCCATCCCAGACAGGGCCCCCTACAATGAGCAGTTCTTC.

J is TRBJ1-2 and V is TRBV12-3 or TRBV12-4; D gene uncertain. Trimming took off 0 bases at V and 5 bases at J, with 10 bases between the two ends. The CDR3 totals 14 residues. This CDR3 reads CASSLAPAPYGYTF. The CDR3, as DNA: TGTGCCAGCAGTTTAGCGCCGGCCCCTTATGGCTACACCTTC.

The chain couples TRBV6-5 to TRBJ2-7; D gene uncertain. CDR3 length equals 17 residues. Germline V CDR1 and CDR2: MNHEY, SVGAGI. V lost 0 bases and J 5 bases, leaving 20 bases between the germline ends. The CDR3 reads CASSYSTVTLEVDEQYF. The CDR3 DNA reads TGTGCCAGCAGTTACTCGACGGTGACGTTGGAAGTCGACGAGCAGTACTTC.

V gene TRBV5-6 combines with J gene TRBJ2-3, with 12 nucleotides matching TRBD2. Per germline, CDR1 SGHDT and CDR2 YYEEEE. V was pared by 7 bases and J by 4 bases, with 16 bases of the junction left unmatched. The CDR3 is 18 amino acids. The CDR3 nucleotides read TGTGCCAGCGGCCGGGGACTAGCGGGCACACACCGGGCAGATACGCAGTATTTT. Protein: CASGRGLAGTHRADTQYF. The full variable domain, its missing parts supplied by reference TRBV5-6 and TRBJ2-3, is DAGVTQSPTHLIKTRGQQVTLRCSPKSGHDTVSWYQQALGQGPQFIFQYYEEEERQRGNFPDRFSGHQFPNYSSELNVNALLLGDSALYLCASGRGLAGTHRADTQYFGPGTRLTVL.

CDR3 nucleotides: TGTGCCAGCAGCTCCTGGGGGGCTTCAAACGTCCTGACTTTC. Its translation: CASSSWGASNVLTF. The chain uses TRBV14 and TRBJ2-6, with D perhaps TRBD1 or TRBD2 (6 bases each). The ends were cut back, 5 bases at V and 10 bases at J, with 15 bases in the middle. The CDR3 is 14 residues long. The germline V gene encodes CDR1 SGHDN and CDR2 FVKESK.

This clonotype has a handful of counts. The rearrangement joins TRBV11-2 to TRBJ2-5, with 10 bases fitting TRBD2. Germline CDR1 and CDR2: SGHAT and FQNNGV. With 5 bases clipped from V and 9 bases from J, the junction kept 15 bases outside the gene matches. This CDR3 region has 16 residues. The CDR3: CASSPPAGGPLRAQYF. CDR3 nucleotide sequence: TGTGCCAGCAGCCCCCCAGCGGGGGGGCCGTTAAGGGCCCAGTACTTC.

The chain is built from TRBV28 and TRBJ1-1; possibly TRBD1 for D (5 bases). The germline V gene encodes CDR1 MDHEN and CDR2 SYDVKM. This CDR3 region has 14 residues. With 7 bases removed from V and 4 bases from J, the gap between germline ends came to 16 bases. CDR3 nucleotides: TGTGCCAGCACTATTACCCGGGGGAGCACTGAAGCTTTCTTT. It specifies CASTITRGSTEAFF.

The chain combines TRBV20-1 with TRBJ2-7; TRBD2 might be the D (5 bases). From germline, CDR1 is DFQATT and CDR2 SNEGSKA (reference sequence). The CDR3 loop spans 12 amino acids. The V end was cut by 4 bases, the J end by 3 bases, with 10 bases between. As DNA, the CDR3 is TGCAGTGCTAACGGAGGAAACTACGAGCAGTACTTC. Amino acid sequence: CSANGGNYEQYF.

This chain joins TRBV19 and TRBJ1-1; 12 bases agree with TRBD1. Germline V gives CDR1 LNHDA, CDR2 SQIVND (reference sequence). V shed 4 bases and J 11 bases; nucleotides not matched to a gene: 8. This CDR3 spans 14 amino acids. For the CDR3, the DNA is TGTGCCAGTAGTAAGGGACAGGGGGCCTTCGGGGCTTTCTTT. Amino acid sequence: CASSKGQGAFGAFF.

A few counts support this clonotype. The DNA of the CDR3 is TGTGCCAGCAGCTTAGAGCCCTCCCGGGAGACCCAGTACTTC. Its translation is CASSLEPSRETQYF. The gene calls are TRBV7-9 and TRBJ2-5, with unresolved D. The CDR3 contains 14 residues. Germline values: CDR1 SEHNR, CDR2 FQNEAQ (reference sequence). V gave up 1 base and J gave up 5 bases, with 11 bases separating them.

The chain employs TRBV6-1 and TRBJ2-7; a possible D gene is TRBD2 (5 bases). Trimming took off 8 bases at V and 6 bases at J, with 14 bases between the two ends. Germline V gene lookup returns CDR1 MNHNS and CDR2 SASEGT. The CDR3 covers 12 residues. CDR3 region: CASGGISGEQYF. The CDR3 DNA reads TGTGCCAGCGGAGGTATCAGCGGCGAGCAGTACTTC.

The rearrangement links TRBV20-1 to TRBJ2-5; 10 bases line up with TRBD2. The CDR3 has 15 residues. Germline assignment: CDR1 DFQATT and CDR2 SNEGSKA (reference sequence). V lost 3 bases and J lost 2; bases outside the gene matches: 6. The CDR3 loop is CSARVAGGLQETQYF. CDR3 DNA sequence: TGCAGTGCTAGGGTAGCGGGGGGATTACAAGAGACCCAGTACTTC.

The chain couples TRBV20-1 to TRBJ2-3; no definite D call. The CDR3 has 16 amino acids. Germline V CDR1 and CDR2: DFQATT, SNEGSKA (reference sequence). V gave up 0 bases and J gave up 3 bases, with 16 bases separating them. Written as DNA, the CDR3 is TGCAGTGCTAGAGATCGCGACTCCCAGTTTACAGATACGCAGTATTTT. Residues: CSARDRDSQFTDTQYF.

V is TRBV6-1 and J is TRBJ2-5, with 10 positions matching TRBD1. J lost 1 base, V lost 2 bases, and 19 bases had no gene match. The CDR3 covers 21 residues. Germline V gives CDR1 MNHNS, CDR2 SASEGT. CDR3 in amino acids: CASSETPSGTGALKAQETQYF. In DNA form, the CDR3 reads TGTGCCAGCAGTGAAACCCCGTCCGGGACAGGGGCCCTGAAGGCCCAAGAGACCCAGTACTTC.

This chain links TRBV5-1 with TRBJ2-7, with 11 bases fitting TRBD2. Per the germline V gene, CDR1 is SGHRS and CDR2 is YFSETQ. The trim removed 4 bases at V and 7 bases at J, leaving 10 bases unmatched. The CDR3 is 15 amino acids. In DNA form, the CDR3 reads TGCGCCAGCAGCCGAACTAGCGGGAGTTCGAGGGAGCAGTACTTC. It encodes CASSRTSGSSREQYF.

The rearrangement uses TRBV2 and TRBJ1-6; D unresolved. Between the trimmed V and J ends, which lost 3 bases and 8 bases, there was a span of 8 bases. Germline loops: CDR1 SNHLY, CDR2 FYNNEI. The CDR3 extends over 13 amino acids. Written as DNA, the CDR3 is TGTGCCAGCAGTGACACGAGGGATTCACCCCTCCACTTT. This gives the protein CASSDTRDSPLHF.

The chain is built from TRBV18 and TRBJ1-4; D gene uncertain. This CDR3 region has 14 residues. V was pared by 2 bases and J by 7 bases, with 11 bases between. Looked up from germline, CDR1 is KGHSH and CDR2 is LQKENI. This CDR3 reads CASSPEQIGEKLFF. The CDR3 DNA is TGTGCCAGCTCACCAGAGCAGATTGGTGAAAAACTGTTTTTT.

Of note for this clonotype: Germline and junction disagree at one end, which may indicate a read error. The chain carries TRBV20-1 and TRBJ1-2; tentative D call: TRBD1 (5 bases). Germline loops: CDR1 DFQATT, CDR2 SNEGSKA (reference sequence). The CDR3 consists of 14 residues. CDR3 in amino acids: CSAGENRPLGGYTF. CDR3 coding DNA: TGCAGTGCTGGAGAGAACAGGCCATTGGGTGGCTACACCTTC.

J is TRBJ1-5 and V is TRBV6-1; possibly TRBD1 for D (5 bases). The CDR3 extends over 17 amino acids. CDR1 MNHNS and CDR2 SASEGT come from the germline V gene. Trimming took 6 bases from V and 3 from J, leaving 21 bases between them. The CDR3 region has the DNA TGTGCCAGCAGACCCGGGGGTGCGAACCTCATCAATCAGCCCCAGCATTTT. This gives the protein CASRPGGANLINQPQHF.